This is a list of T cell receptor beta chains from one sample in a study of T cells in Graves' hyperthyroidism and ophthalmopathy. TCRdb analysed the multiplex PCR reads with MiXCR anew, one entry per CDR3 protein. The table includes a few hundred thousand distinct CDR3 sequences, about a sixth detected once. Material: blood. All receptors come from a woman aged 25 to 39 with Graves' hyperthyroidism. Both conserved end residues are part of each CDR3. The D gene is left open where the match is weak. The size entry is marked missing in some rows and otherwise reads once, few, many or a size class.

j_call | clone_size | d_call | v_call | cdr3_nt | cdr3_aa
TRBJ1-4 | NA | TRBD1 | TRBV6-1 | TGTGCCAGCAGCCGGACAGGGGTTCGTGAAAAACTGTTTTTT | CASSRTGVREKLFF
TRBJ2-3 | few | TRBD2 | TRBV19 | TGTGCCAGTAGTAACGGGAGGGCCGTAGATACGCAGTATTTT | CASSNGRAVDTQYF
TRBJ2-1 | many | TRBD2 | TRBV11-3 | TGTGCCAGCAGCTTAGAGGGACTAGCGGCTAATGAGCAGTTCTTC | CASSLEGLAANEQFF
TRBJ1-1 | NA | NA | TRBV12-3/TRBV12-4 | TGTGCCAGCAGTTTAAGCAGGAGAAACACTGAAGCTTTCTTT | CASSLSRRNTEAFF
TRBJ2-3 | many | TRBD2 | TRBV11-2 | TGTGCCAGCAGCTTAGATACTACTAGCGGGATGGTGGATACGCAGTATTTT | CASSLDTTSGMVDTQYF
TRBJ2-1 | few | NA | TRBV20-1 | TGCAGTGCTAGAACGTCCGGAAGCTCCTACAATGAGCAGTCCTTC | CSARTSGSSYNEQSF
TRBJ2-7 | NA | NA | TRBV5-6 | TGTGCCAGCATCCGGTGGGGAGACTACGAGCAGTACTTC | CASIRWGDYEQYF
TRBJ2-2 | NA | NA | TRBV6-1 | TGTGCCAGCACCCCCCGCGGCTTCAAGGCGGGGGAGCTGTTTTTT | CASTPRGFKAGELFF
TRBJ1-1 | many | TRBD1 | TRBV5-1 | TGTGCCAGCTCACTCGGGCAGGGGGCGACTGAAGCTTTCTTT | CASSLGQGATEAFF
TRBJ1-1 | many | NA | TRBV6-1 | TGTGCCAGCAGTGGGGACGGAATATTGGGTGCTTTCTTT | CASSGDGILGAFF
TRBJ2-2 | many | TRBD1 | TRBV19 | TGTGCCAGTACCTCGCAAAGGACAGGGGTGGGGGAGCTGTTTTTT | CASTSQRTGVGELFF
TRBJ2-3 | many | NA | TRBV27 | TGTGCCAGCAGTTTATGGCAGGTAGACACAGATACGCAGTATTTT | CASSLWQVDTDTQYF
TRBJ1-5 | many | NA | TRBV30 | TGTGCCTGGAGTGCAGGGTCTTCTCAGCCCCAGCATTTT | CAWSAGSSQPQHF
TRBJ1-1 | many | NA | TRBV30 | TGTGCCTGGAGTGTACAGGAAGACACTGAAGCTTTCTTT | CAWSVQEDTEAFF
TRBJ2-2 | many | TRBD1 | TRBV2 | TGTGCCAGCATCCAGGGACAGGACACCGGGGAGCTGTTTTTT | CASIQGQDTGELFF
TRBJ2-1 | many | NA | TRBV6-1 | TGTGCCGGCAACTTAGCGGCCTCCTACAATGAGCAGTTCTTC | CAGNLAASYNEQFF
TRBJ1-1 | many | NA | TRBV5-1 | TGCGCCAGCAAAATAAGCGAGAACACTGAAGCTTTCTTT | CASKISENTEAFF
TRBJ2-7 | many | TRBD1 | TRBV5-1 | TGCGCCAGCAGCTTGCGGGACAGCGCTACGGAGCAGTACTTC | CASSLRDSATEQYF
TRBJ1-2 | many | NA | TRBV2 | TGTGCCAGCCGCAAGGCAAACGCGGATGGCTACACCTTC | CASRKANADGYTF
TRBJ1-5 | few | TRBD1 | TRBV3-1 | TGTGCCAGCAGCCAATCAGGGGGTATCGATCAGCCCCAGCATTTT | CASSQSGGIDQPQHF